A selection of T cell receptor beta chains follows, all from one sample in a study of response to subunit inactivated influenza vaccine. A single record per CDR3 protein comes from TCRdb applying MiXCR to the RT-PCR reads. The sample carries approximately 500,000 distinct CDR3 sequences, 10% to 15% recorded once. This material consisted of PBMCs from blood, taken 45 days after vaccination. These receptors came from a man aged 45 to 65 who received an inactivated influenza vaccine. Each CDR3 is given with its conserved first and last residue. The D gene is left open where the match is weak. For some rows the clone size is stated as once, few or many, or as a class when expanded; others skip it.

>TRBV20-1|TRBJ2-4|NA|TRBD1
TGCAGTGCTATGGGCTACTGGGACAGTAAAAACATTCAGTACTTC
CSAMGYWDSKNIQYF
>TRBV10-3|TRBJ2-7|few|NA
TGTGCCACTAGCCATATGGACACAAGCTACGAGCAGTACTTC
CATSHMDTSYEQYF
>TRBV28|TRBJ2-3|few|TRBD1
TGTGCCAGCAGTTTATTCTCGGGACAGGGGGCAGATACGCAGTATTTT
CASSLFSGQGADTQYF
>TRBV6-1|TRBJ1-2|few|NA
TGTGCCAGCAGTGAAGCGCGACTCTCCGCCTATGGCTACACCTTC
CASSEARLSAYGYTF
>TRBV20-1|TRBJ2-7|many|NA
TGCAGTGCCCCCTCACAGGCAGGGGTGGGCGAGCAGTACTTC
CSAPSQAGVGEQYF
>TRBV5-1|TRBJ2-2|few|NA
TGCGCCAGCAGCTTGGCGGCGGAAAACACCGGGGAGCTGTTTTTT
CASSLAAENTGELFF
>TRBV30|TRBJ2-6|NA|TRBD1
TGTGCCTGGATTCATCCGGGACAGGGGGCGCGTGGGGCCAACGTCCTGACTTTC
CAWIHPGQGARGANVLTF
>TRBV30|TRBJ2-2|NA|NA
TGTGCCTGGAGTTGGGAGGTCGGGGAGCTGTTTTTT
CAWSWEVGELFF
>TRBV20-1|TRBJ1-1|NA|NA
TGCAGTGCCGGCCCGACAGGAACCCATGAAGCTTTCTTT
CSAGPTGTHEAFF
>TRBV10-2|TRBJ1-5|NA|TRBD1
TGCGCCAGCAGTGGGGCAGGGGGGCATGACAATCAGCCCCAGCATTTT
CASSGAGGHDNQPQHF
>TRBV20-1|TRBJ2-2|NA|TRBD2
TGCAGTGCCCGGAGGACTAGCGGGAATTCCGGGGAGCTGTTTTTT
CSARRTSGNSGELFF
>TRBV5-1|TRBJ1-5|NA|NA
TGCGCCAGCAGCCCGGGGGGCATAAATCAGCCCCAGCATTTT
CASSPGGINQPQHF
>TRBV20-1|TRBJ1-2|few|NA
TGCAGGCCAGGACAGAACTACTATGGCTACACCTTC
CRPGQNYYGYTF
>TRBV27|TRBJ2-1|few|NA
TGTGCCAGCAGTTTAAAGGATCCTTACTCCTACAATGAGCAGTTCTTC
CASSLKDPYSYNEQFF
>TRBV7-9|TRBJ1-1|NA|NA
TGTGCCAGCAGCTTTGGGGGAAAAGGAGCTGAAGCTTTCTTT
CASSFGGKGAEAFF
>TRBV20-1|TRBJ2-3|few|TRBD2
TGCAGTGCCGGGGGGGTGCGGGGGACCACAGATACGCAGTATTTT
CSAGGVRGTTDTQYF
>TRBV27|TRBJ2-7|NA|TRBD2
TGTGCCAGCAGTTTATTCGCTAGCGGGGGCTACGAGCAGTACTTC
CASSLFASGGYEQYF
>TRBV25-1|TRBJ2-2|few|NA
TGTGCCAGCAGTGATAGGGGACCTCTTTACCGGGAGCTGTTTTTT
CASSDRGPLYRELFF